Listed below are T cell receptor beta chains from one sample, sequenced in a study of T-cell reconstitution after alpha-beta-depleted transplantation in children. TCRdb redid the calling of the PCR reads with MiXCR, one entry per CDR3 protein. The data show 65,000 to 90,000 distinct CDR3 sequences, around 9.9% seen once. The specimen was PBMCs, collected before TCRalphabeta/CD19-depleted stem cell transplant. Receptors were obtained from a boy aged 5-17 years with acute myeloid leukemia, due to receive a stem cell transplant. The CDR3 runs from the conserved cysteine through the conserved F or W. Each record gives: V gene, J gene, D gene, clone size, CDR3 DNA, CDR3 protein. The D gene is left open where the match is weak. Clone size is stated in some rows and not others, as once, few, many or a class when expanded.

>TRBV10-3|TRBJ2-7|.|many
TGTGCCATCAACGGAGGGGATACTAACCGGGACGGACACTACGAGCAGTACTTC
CAINGGDTNRDGHYEQYF
>TRBV20-1|TRBJ2-7|.|many
TGCAGTGCTAGAGATCAAGGGGGATCCCCCTACGAGCAGTACTTC
CSARDQGGSPYEQYF
>TRBV7-8|TRBJ1-5|.|many
TGTGCCAGCAGCTTAAGGGACGTCGGTAGCAATCAGCCCCAGCATTTT
CASSLRDVGSNQPQHF
>TRBV6-1|TRBJ2-2|.|many
TGTGCCAGCAGTGCTCGAATTGGACAGCGATCCACCGGGGAGCTGTTTTTT
CASSARIGQRSTGELFF
>TRBV15|TRBJ1-3|.|many
TGTGCCACCAGCAGGGATGACAAAGCTGGAAACACCATATATTTT
CATSRDDKAGNTIYF
>TRBV27|TRBJ2-5|TRBD1|.
TGTGCCAGCAGACCGGACAGGGGAAGGCTCCAAGAGACCCAGTACTTC
CASRPDRGRLQETQYF
>TRBV4-2|TRBJ2-1|.|many
TGTGCCAGCAGCCAAGATGACGGGGGGCAAAGCAATGAGCAGTTCTTC
CASSQDDGGQSNEQFF
>TRBV12-3/TRBV12-4|TRBJ1-2|.|.
TGTGCCAGCAGTTTTTTAGAACAGGATCCTGGCTACACCTTC
CASSFLEQDPGYTF
>TRBV12-3/TRBV12-4|TRBJ1-5|.|many
TGTGCCAGCAGTTTGCAGATCAATCAGCCCCAGCATTTT
CASSLQINQPQHF
>TRBV2|TRBJ2-5|.|.
TGTGCCAGCAGTCGGGACCTAAACCAAGAGACCCAGTACTTC
CASSRDLNQETQYF
>TRBV12-3/TRBV12-4|TRBJ1-4|.|many
TGTGCCAGCAAGGGAGAAAAACTGTTTTTT
CASKGEKLFF
>TRBV6-1|TRBJ2-5|.|many
TGTGCCAGCAGTGAATACCGCGGTCGGTACCAAGAGACCCAGTACTTC
CASSEYRGRYQETQYF
>TRBV6-5|TRBJ2-4|TRBD2|many
TGTGCCAGGCTGTACAGCGGGGTAGCCAAAAACATTCAGTACTTC
CARLYSGVAKNIQYF
>TRBV28|TRBJ1-2|.|many
TGTGCCAGCATGAGTGCTAACTATGGCTACACCTTC
CASMSANYGYTF
>TRBV5-1|TRBJ1-2|TRBD1|many
TGCGCCAGCAGCTTCCTACAGGGGAGGGATGGCTACACCTTC
CASSFLQGRDGYTF
>TRBV19|TRBJ2-2|.|.
TGTGCCAGTAGTATGAGGACCAACTCGGCGAACACCGGGGAGCTGTTTTTT
CASSMRTNSANTGELFF
>TRBV10-2|TRBJ1-1|TRBD1|few
TGCGCCAGCCGCGACAGGGCGGGGAACACTGAAGCTTTCTTT
CASRDRAGNTEAFF
>TRBV20-1|TRBJ2-2|.|many
TGCAGTGCTAGAGCGGGACTCCACACCGGGGAGCTGTTTTTT
CSARAGLHTGELFF
>TRBV20-1|TRBJ2-1|TRBD2|many
TGCAGTGCTGATCAGATCTGGCTAGCGGGAGTCGGGTTCTTC
CSADQIWLAGVGFF
>TRBV7-2|TRBJ1-5|.|many
TGTGCCAGCAGCTTAGGACCAGTCAATCAGCCCCAGCATTTT
CASSLGPVNQPQHF
>TRBV5-6|TRBJ2-7|TRBD2|many
TGTGCCAGCAGCTTACTGGCGGGAGGTAACTACGAGCAGTACTTC
CASSLLAGGNYEQYF
>TRBV29-1|TRBJ1-2|.|many
TGCAGCGTTGAAGGGAGTGGGGGACGGAGCTATGGCTACACCTTC
CSVEGSGGRSYGYTF
>TRBV29-1|TRBJ1-5|.|many
TGCAGCGCCCGCTGGGGGGTCAATCAGCCCCAGCATTTT
CSARWGVNQPQHF
>TRBV7-3|TRBJ2-5|.|many
TGTTCAGTGGGAGGTAGGGAAGAGACCCAGTACTTC
CSVGGREETQYF
>TRBV7-2|TRBJ2-3|.|many
TGTGCCAGCAGCCCAGCGACTTTCACAGATACGCAGTATTTT
CASSPATFTDTQYF
>TRBV27|TRBJ1-5|TRBD1|many
TGTGCCAGCAGTCCCTTACTGCCCAACAGGGGAAGCAGCGATCAGCCCCAGCATTTT
CASSPLLPNRGSSDQPQHF
>TRBV7-2|TRBJ2-3|TRBD2|many
TGTGCCAGCAGCCCTAGCGGGAGTCGGATAGTAATGGGGCAGTATTTT
CASSPSGSRIVMGQYF
>TRBV20-1|TRBJ2-2|TRBD1|.
TGCAGTGCTGGCGACAGGGGACCGAACACCGGGGAGCTGTTTTTT
CSAGDRGPNTGELFF
>TRBV6-2/TRBV6-3|TRBJ2-5|TRBD1|many
TGTGCCAGCAGCTATCGACAGGGGTCAGGGGGCCAAGAGACCCAGTACTTC
CASSYRQGSGGQETQYF
>TRBV15|TRBJ2-7|.|many
TGTGCCACCAGCCCCCGTGGAGGGGGGGGTTACTTC
CATSPRGGGGYF
>TRBV12-3/TRBV12-4|TRBJ1-1|.|.
TGTGCCAGCGTTGGGGGGGGGGGAGAGGGAGAAGCTTTCTTT
CASVGGGGEGEAFF
>TRBV5-1|TRBJ2-7|.|many
TGCGCCAGCAGCTTGGCTGGAGAGACCTACGAGCAGTACTTC
CASSLAGETYEQYF
>TRBV7-6|TRBJ2-1|.|few
TGTGCCAGCAGCTCCCGTCCTTTAAGCTCCTACAATGAGCAGTTCTTC
CASSSRPLSSYNEQFF
>TRBV29-1|TRBJ1-5|.|many
TGCAGCGTCCAATGGCGAAGGGGAAGCAATCAGCCCCAGCATTTT
CSVQWRRGSNQPQHF
>TRBV7-2|TRBJ2-5|.|many
TGTGCCAGCGGCCCTCGTGATAGGACCCAGTACTTC
CASGPRDRTQYF
>TRBV12-3/TRBV12-4|TRBJ1-3|.|many
TGTGCCACCACGCCAAGGGGAGGAAACACCATATATTTT
CATTPRGGNTIYF
>TRBV5-1|TRBJ1-4|.|many
TGCGCCAGCAGCAAACAGACAGGAGCAACTAATGAAAAACTGTTTTTT
CASSKQTGATNEKLFF
>TRBV14|TRBJ1-5|.|many
TGTGCCAGCAGCCAAGACCGAGGGCCCCAGCATTTT
CASSQDRGPQHF
>TRBV9|TRBJ2-1|TRBD2|many
TGTGCCAGCAGCTACGGGACTAGCGCGAACTACAATGAGCAGTTCTTC
CASSYGTSANYNEQFF
>TRBV12-3/TRBV12-4|TRBJ2-1|.|many
TGTGCCAGCAGTTCCCGCTACAGGGGACTCAACAATGAGCAGTTCTTC
CASSSRYRGLNNEQFF
>TRBV3-1|TRBJ2-3|.|many
TGTGCCAGCAGCCAAGGGTCCGGCCCTGGCGGGTCAGATACGCAGTATTTT
CASSQGSGPGGSDTQYF
>TRBV6-2/TRBV6-3|TRBJ2-7|TRBD2|.
TGTGCCAGCAGTGAGCGGGAGAGGATCAACGAGCAGTACTTC
CASSERERINEQYF
>TRBV27|TRBJ2-2|.|large
TGTGCCAGCAGTTTCTTCCACACCGGGGAGCTGTTTTTT
CASSFFHTGELFF
>TRBV6-1|TRBJ1-5|.|many
TGTGCCAGCAGAGGACTTGGACCCCACCAGCCCCAGCATTTT
CASRGLGPHQPQHF
>TRBV20-1|TRBJ2-3|.|many
TGCAGCGCCGTGAGGGGTGATACGCAGTATTTT
CSAVRGDTQYF
>TRBV25-1|TRBJ1-2|.|.
TGTGCCAGCAGCCCAGGAGGACGAAGTAGTGGCTACACCTTC
CASSPGGRSSGYTF
>TRBV13|TRBJ1-2|TRBD1|many
TGTGCCAGCAGCCAAATTCTCAGACAGGGAGCTTCCTATGGCTACACCTTC
CASSQILRQGASYGYTF
>TRBV11-1|TRBJ1-1|.|many
TGTGCCAGCAGCTTAGGTGGTGTCGAAGCTTTCTTT
CASSLGGVEAFF
>TRBV15|TRBJ2-2|.|many
TGTGCCACCAGCAGGGTTCGTACCGGGGAGCTGTTTTTT
CATSRVRTGELFF
>TRBV5-1|TRBJ2-5|.|many
TGCGCCAGCACCCCCGAGGACATCGGGCAAGAGACCCAGTACTTC
CASTPEDIGQETQYF
>TRBV20-1|TRBJ1-1|.|many
TGCAGTGCTCCACGACAGCTCCTGAACACTGAAGCTTTCTTT
CSAPRQLLNTEAFF
>TRBV10-3|TRBJ2-1|.|many
TGTGCCATCAGCCTCCGTCGGGAGAAGAATGAGCAGTTCTTC
CAISLRREKNEQFF
>TRBV30|TRBJ1-6|.|many
TGTGCCTGGAGTGTCAGTAGTAATTCACCCCTCCACTTT
CAWSVSSNSPLHF
>TRBV9|TRBJ1-5|.|many
TGTGCCAGCAGCGTAGGACCGGGAAGCAATCAGCCCCAGCATTTT
CASSVGPGSNQPQHF
>TRBV5-6|TRBJ2-5|TRBD1|few
TGTGCCAGCAGCGTAGGGACAGGGGGCCGGGAGACCCAGTACTTC
CASSVGTGGRETQYF
>TRBV20-1|TRBJ2-1|TRBD2|many
TGCAGTGCTACGACTGGACTAGAAAATGAGCAGTTCTTC
CSATTGLENEQFF
>TRBV5-1|TRBJ2-1|.|many
TGCGCCAGCAGCTTGGGGCTGGGGATAGGGTACAATGAGCAGTTCTTC
CASSLGLGIGYNEQFF
>TRBV28|TRBJ1-2|.|many
TGTGCCAGCAGTTCGGCCGTCGGATATGGCTACACCTTC
CASSSAVGYGYTF
>TRBV12-3/TRBV12-4|TRBJ1-3|.|many
TGTGCCAGCAGTCCATCCGGCTCTGGAAACACCATATATTTT
CASSPSGSGNTIYF
>TRBV9|TRBJ2-2|.|many
TGTGCCAGCAGCCCCCGGGGACTCAACACCGGGGAGCTGTTTTTT
CASSPRGLNTGELFF